Listed here is a single T cell receptor (beta chain). The antigen remains undetermined. The CDR3 contains 19 residues. Germline assignment: CDR1 MNHEY and CDR2 SMNVEV (reference sequence). Trimming cost V 4 bases and J 0 bases, with 22 bases left between them. Random hexamers primed reverse transcription of about 0.5 to 1 ug RNA. Across 54 Vbeta and 13 Jbeta, immunoSEQ multiplex PCR amplified TCR beta CDR3. TCRdb processed the immunoSEQ multiplex PCR reads anew with MiXCR; each CDR3 protein has one entry. The sample records around 100,000 distinct CDR3 sequences, 95% being singletons. This record comes from a study of CD8 T cells in Susac syndrome. Findings and caveats of the study: The greatest CD8+ clonal expansion in Susac occurred in TEMRA cells and in active patients.

CD8+ and CD4+ T cells circulating in blood were sequenced for TCR beta. Negative isolation yielded CD8+ and CD4+ T cells; FACS enriched TEMRA cells. The receptor comes from a human donor with Susac syndrome. Sequenced material: CD8+ T cells from PBMCs. The V call is TRBV27, the J call TRBJ2-4; no clear D. CDR3 coding DNA: TGTGCCAGCAGTTCCTCAGGTGCCCTACCCCCTCTAGCCAAAAACATTCAGTACTTC. Encoded protein: CASSSSGALPPLAKNIQYF.